These T cell receptor beta chains were read from a single sample in a study of Graves' ophthalmopathy and Graves' hyperthyroidism. TCRdb passed the multiplex PCR reads through MiXCR, listing each CDR3 protein once. The sample shows around 340,000 distinct CDR3 sequences, roughly 17% of them seen only once. Sequenced: peripheral blood. Every receptor here comes from an adult man with Graves' ophthalmopathy. Each CDR3 is given with its conserved first and last residue. Fields, in order: D gene, clone size, J gene, V gene, CDR3 protein, CDR3 DNA. D genes are given only for firm matches. The size of a clone is reported for some rows only, either as once, few or many, or as a class for expanded clones.

d_call: NA; clone_size: few; j_call: TRBJ1-1; v_call: TRBV28; cdr3_aa: CASSLGSSPGLAFF; cdr3_nt: TGTGCCAGCAGTTTAGGGAGCTCCCCAGGGTTAGCTTTCTTT
d_call: NA; clone_size: many; j_call: TRBJ1-2; v_call: TRBV29-1; cdr3_aa: CSTDGTGGYTF; cdr3_nt: TGCAGCACAGATGGTACGGGGGGCTACACCTTC
d_call: TRBD1; clone_size: medium-sized; j_call: TRBJ2-7; v_call: TRBV7-2; cdr3_aa: CASSQGQGAAYEQYF; cdr3_nt: TGTGCCAGCAGCCAGGGACAGGGGGCGGCCTACGAGCAGTACTTC
d_call: NA; clone_size: many; j_call: TRBJ2-5; v_call: TRBV7-9; cdr3_aa: CASAPGIRQETQYF; cdr3_nt: TGTGCCAGCGCCCCAGGGATTCGGCAAGAGACCCAGTACTTC
d_call: TRBD1; clone_size: once; j_call: TRBJ2-5; v_call: TRBV6-1; cdr3_aa: CASSRSGTGRETQYF; cdr3_nt: TGTGCCAGCAGTAGATCCGGGACAGGGAGGGAGACCCAGTACTTC
d_call: TRBD1; clone_size: many; j_call: TRBJ2-5; v_call: TRBV30; cdr3_aa: CAWSPRQGLETQYF; cdr3_nt: TGTGCCTGGAGCCCCCGACAGGGGCTGGAGACCCAGTACTTC
d_call: NA; clone_size: many; j_call: TRBJ2-7; v_call: TRBV27; cdr3_aa: CASSLSPGPRTYEQYF; cdr3_nt: TGTGCCAGCAGTTTATCTCCGGGACCGAGAACCTACGAGCAGTACTTC
d_call: TRBD2; clone_size: many; j_call: TRBJ2-7; v_call: TRBV9; cdr3_aa: CASSPTAAGSLEQYF; cdr3_nt: TGTGCCAGCAGCCCAACGGCAGCGGGATCACTCGAGCAGTACTTC
d_call: NA; clone_size: many; j_call: TRBJ1-2; v_call: TRBV20-1; cdr3_aa: CSARDQGYGYTF; cdr3_nt: TGCAGTGCTAGAGATCAGGGCTACGGCTACACCTTC
d_call: NA; clone_size: many; j_call: TRBJ1-5; v_call: TRBV19; cdr3_aa: CASSFPSGQPQHF; cdr3_nt: TGTGCCAGTAGTTTTCCATCTGGTCAGCCCCAGCATTTT
d_call: TRBD1; clone_size: many; j_call: TRBJ1-5; v_call: TRBV12-3/TRBV12-4; cdr3_aa: CASSTGEPQHF; cdr3_nt: TGTGCCAGCAGTACAGGGGAGCCCCAGCATTTT
d_call: NA; clone_size: many; j_call: TRBJ2-5; v_call: TRBV6-5; cdr3_aa: CASSYSSGAQETQYF; cdr3_nt: TGTGCCAGCAGTTACTCGTCCGGGGCACAGGAGACCCAGTACTTC
d_call: TRBD1; clone_size: many; j_call: TRBJ2-4; v_call: TRBV6-1; cdr3_aa: CASREGTGGIDGAKNIQYF; cdr3_nt: TGTGCCAGCAGAGAGGGGACAGGGGGAATTGATGGGGCCAAAAACATTCAGTACTTC
d_call: NA; clone_size: many; j_call: TRBJ2-2; v_call: TRBV6-5; cdr3_aa: CASSYSQRRTGELFF; cdr3_nt: TGTGCCAGCAGTTACTCGCAGCGCCGCACCGGGGAGCTGTTTTTT
d_call: TRBD1; clone_size: many; j_call: TRBJ2-4; v_call: TRBV19; cdr3_aa: CASSVTGTGAKNIQYF; cdr3_nt: TGTGCCAGTAGTGTTACCGGGACAGGAGCCAAAAACATTCAGTACTTC
d_call: TRBD1; clone_size: many; j_call: TRBJ2-7; v_call: TRBV7-8; cdr3_aa: CASSLSGTGGYEQYF; cdr3_nt: TGTGCCAGCAGCTTATCCGGGACAGGGGGGTACGAGCAGTACTTC
d_call: NA; clone_size: many; j_call: TRBJ2-5; v_call: TRBV24-1; cdr3_aa: CATTASRAQETQYF; cdr3_nt: TGTGCCACCACGGCCAGTAGAGCCCAAGAGACCCAGTACTTC
d_call: NA; clone_size: many; j_call: TRBJ1-1; v_call: TRBV29-1; cdr3_aa: CSVVALLNTEAFF; cdr3_nt: TGCAGCGTTGTTGCGCTGTTGAACACTGAAGCTTTCTTT
d_call: NA; clone_size: NA; j_call: TRBJ2-2; v_call: TRBV12-3/TRBV12-4; cdr3_aa: CASSVIAGELFF; cdr3_nt: TGTGCCAGCAGTGTAATTGCCGGGGAGCTGTTTTTT
d_call: TRBD2; clone_size: many; j_call: TRBJ2-7; v_call: TRBV6-5; cdr3_aa: CASRRGSSEQYF; cdr3_nt: TGTGCCAGCAGGCGGGGGTCTAGCGAGCAGTACTTC
d_call: NA; clone_size: few; j_call: TRBJ1-2; v_call: TRBV18; cdr3_aa: CASSPSESQYGYTF; cdr3_nt: TGTGCCAGCTCACCATCGGAGTCCCAATATGGCTACACCTTC
d_call: TRBD1; clone_size: many; j_call: TRBJ1-5; v_call: TRBV20-1; cdr3_aa: CSAKGQGGNQPQHF; cdr3_nt: TGCAGTGCTAAGGGACAGGGTGGCAATCAGCCCCAGCATTTT
d_call: TRBD1; clone_size: many; j_call: TRBJ2-7; v_call: TRBV28; cdr3_aa: CASLRTGGQHEQYF; cdr3_nt: TGTGCCAGCCTTAGGACAGGGGGACAGCACGAGCAGTACTTC
d_call: NA; clone_size: NA; j_call: TRBJ1-1; v_call: TRBV12-3/TRBV12-4; cdr3_aa: CASSLRGIGTEAFF; cdr3_nt: TGTGCCAGCAGTTTAAGGGGTATAGGCACTGAAGCTTTCTTT
d_call: TRBD2; clone_size: many; j_call: TRBJ2-7; v_call: TRBV7-2; cdr3_aa: CASSVLAGGYEQYF; cdr3_nt: TGTGCCAGCAGCGTACTAGCGGGGGGCTACGAGCAGTACTTC
d_call: NA; clone_size: many; j_call: TRBJ2-3; v_call: TRBV12-3/TRBV12-4; cdr3_aa: CASSYVYRVGTDTQYF; cdr3_nt: TGTGCCAGCAGCTACGTGTACCGTGTGGGCACAGATACGCAGTATTTT
d_call: TRBD2; clone_size: many; j_call: TRBJ2-5; v_call: TRBV11-1; cdr3_aa: CASSLEMTSGGGETQYF; cdr3_nt: TGTGCCAGCAGCTTAGAGATGACTAGCGGGGGCGGGGAGACCCAGTACTTC
d_call: NA; clone_size: NA; j_call: TRBJ2-5; v_call: TRBV12-3/TRBV12-4; cdr3_aa: CASSSTWQKETQYF; cdr3_nt: TGTGCCAGCAGCTCCACCTGGCAAAAAGAGACCCAGTACTTC
d_call: NA; clone_size: many; j_call: TRBJ1-5; v_call: TRBV6-1; cdr3_aa: CASSEGGGYQPQHF; cdr3_nt: TGTGCCAGCAGTGAAGGAGGAGGGTATCAGCCCCAGCATTTT
d_call: NA; clone_size: NA; j_call: TRBJ2-5; v_call: TRBV11-2; cdr3_aa: CASSQSRGETQYF; cdr3_nt: TGTGCCAGCAGCCAATCCAGGGGTGAGACCCAGTACTTC
d_call: NA; clone_size: NA; j_call: TRBJ2-7; v_call: TRBV19; cdr3_aa: CASSIDLNRAEEQYF; cdr3_nt: TGTGCCAGTAGTATAGATTTGAACAGGGCGGAGGAGCAGTACTTC
d_call: NA; clone_size: many; j_call: TRBJ1-1; v_call: TRBV2; cdr3_aa: CASSEAQSNTEAFF; cdr3_nt: TGTGCCAGCAGTGAAGCACAGAGTAACACTGAAGCTTTCTTT
d_call: TRBD2; clone_size: many; j_call: TRBJ2-7; v_call: TRBV20-1; cdr3_aa: CSARGLGGGGLYEQYF; cdr3_nt: TGCAGTGCTAGAGGGTTGGGAGGCGGGGGGCTCTACGAGCAGTACTTC
d_call: NA; clone_size: once; j_call: TRBJ2-7; v_call: TRBV5-4; cdr3_aa: CASSLIGGANYEQYF; cdr3_nt: TGTGCCAGCAGCTTGATAGGCGGGGCGAACTACGAGCAGTACTTC
d_call: NA; clone_size: many; j_call: TRBJ2-3; v_call: TRBV6-2/TRBV6-3; cdr3_aa: CASSLLGDTQYF; cdr3_nt: TGTGCCAGCAGCCTATTGGGAGATACGCAGTATTTT
d_call: NA; clone_size: NA; j_call: TRBJ2-2; v_call: TRBV7-2; cdr3_aa: CASSRPGTGELFF; cdr3_nt: TGTGCCAGCAGCCGACCAGGGACCGGGGAGCTGTTTTTT
d_call: TRBD2; clone_size: many; j_call: TRBJ2-5; v_call: TRBV5-7; cdr3_aa: CASSLIKAGGSLRETQYF; cdr3_nt: TGTGCCAGCAGCTTGATCAAGGCGGGGGGTTCCCTACGAGAGACCCAGTACTTC
d_call: NA; clone_size: many; j_call: TRBJ1-6; v_call: TRBV7-9; cdr3_aa: CASSRLGQNNSPLHF; cdr3_nt: TGTGCCAGCAGCCGTTTGGGACAAAATAATTCACCCCTCCACTTT
d_call: NA; clone_size: many; j_call: TRBJ2-5; v_call: TRBV24-1; cdr3_aa: CATSTALGETQYF; cdr3_nt: TGTGCCACCAGTACGGCTTTGGGAGAGACCCAGTACTTC
d_call: NA; clone_size: many; j_call: TRBJ1-1; v_call: TRBV7-8; cdr3_aa: CASSHQEHTEAFF; cdr3_nt: TGTGCCAGCAGCCATCAGGAGCACACTGAAGCTTTCTTT
d_call: NA; clone_size: NA; j_call: TRBJ1-2; v_call: TRBV15; cdr3_aa: CATSRDQVGYTF; cdr3_nt: TGTGCCACCAGCAGAGATCAGGTTGGCTACACCTTC
d_call: NA; clone_size: NA; j_call: TRBJ2-7; v_call: TRBV6-2/TRBV6-3; cdr3_aa: CASRAGSKGGEQYF; cdr3_nt: TGTGCCAGCAGAGCCGGGTCTAAAGGCGGCGAGCAGTACTTC
d_call: TRBD1; clone_size: NA; j_call: TRBJ2-2; v_call: TRBV5-1; cdr3_aa: CASSEDRVNTGELFF; cdr3_nt: TGCGCCAGCAGCGAGGACAGGGTAAACACCGGGGAGCTGTTTTTT
d_call: NA; clone_size: few; j_call: TRBJ2-5; v_call: TRBV6-1; cdr3_aa: CASSEWNTWYQETQYF; cdr3_nt: TGTGCCAGCAGTGAATGGAACACCTGGTACCAAGAGACCCAGTACTTC
d_call: NA; clone_size: many; j_call: TRBJ2-7; v_call: TRBV6-4; cdr3_aa: CASSHLTGIYEQYF; cdr3_nt: TGTGCCAGCAGTCACCTGACAGGTATCTACGAGCAGTACTTC
d_call: TRBD1; clone_size: many; j_call: TRBJ2-2; v_call: TRBV6-4; cdr3_aa: CASRRDRGDTGELFF; cdr3_nt: TGTGCCAGCAGACGGGACAGGGGGGACACCGGGGAGCTGTTTTTT
d_call: TRBD2; clone_size: many; j_call: TRBJ2-2; v_call: TRBV15; cdr3_aa: CATSPGLADTGELFF; cdr3_nt: TGTGCCACCAGCCCGGGACTAGCGGACACCGGGGAGCTGTTTTTT
d_call: NA; clone_size: many; j_call: TRBJ2-7; v_call: TRBV6-2/TRBV6-3; cdr3_aa: CASSYRGGQAYEQYF; cdr3_nt: TGTGCCAGCAGTTACCGAGGGGGGCAGGCCTACGAGCAGTACTTC
d_call: TRBD1; clone_size: NA; j_call: TRBJ1-1; v_call: TRBV6-1; cdr3_aa: CASSQPGTGRTEAFF; cdr3_nt: TGTGCCAGCAGTCAACCCGGGACAGGGAGGACTGAAGCTTTCTTT
d_call: NA; clone_size: many; j_call: TRBJ2-4; v_call: TRBV28; cdr3_aa: CASSLPKGRDIQYF; cdr3_nt: TGTGCCAGCAGTTTACCGAAGGGCAGGGACATTCAGTACTTC
d_call: NA; clone_size: many; j_call: TRBJ2-2; v_call: TRBV3-1; cdr3_aa: CASSQETGSGGELFF; cdr3_nt: TGTGCCAGCAGCCAAGAAACCGGGTCCGGCGGGGAGCTGTTTTTT
d_call: TRBD1; clone_size: many; j_call: TRBJ2-7; v_call: TRBV15; cdr3_aa: CATSMGQGVTYEQYF; cdr3_nt: TGTGCCACCAGCATGGGACAGGGGGTTACCTACGAGCAGTACTTC
d_call: TRBD1; clone_size: many; j_call: TRBJ2-2; v_call: TRBV5-4; cdr3_aa: CASSSRLRTGGTGELFF; cdr3_nt: TGTGCCAGCAGCTCTAGGTTGAGGACAGGGGGCACCGGGGAGCTGTTTTTT
d_call: NA; clone_size: few; j_call: TRBJ1-3; v_call: TRBV28; cdr3_aa: CASSSLGRTPTSGNTIYF; cdr3_nt: TGTGCCAGCAGTTCCCTCGGACGGACCCCGACGTCTGGAAACACCATATATTTT